Listed below are T cell receptor beta chains from one sample, sequenced in a study of T cell clonotyping in hematopoietic cell transplantation. Here immunoSEQ multiplex PCR was the method, and the copy in TCRdb shows in-frame clones only, minus some. The sample has approximately 75,000 clones, approximately 94% seen once. The specimen was peripheral blood mononuclear cells. These receptors all come from a middle-aged man in good health. Some clones in this sample may be carry-over from other donors' samples. Both conserved end residues are part of each CDR3. The order of the fields is clone size, V gene, CDR3 length, J gene, D gene, CDR3 DNA, CDR3 protein. The D gene is left open where the match is weak. Expanded clones are given a class, and other clones once, few, many or no size at all.

-	TRBV7-9	11	TRBJ1-6	TRBD1	TGTGCCAGCAGCCAACAGGGGCCCCTCCACTTT	CASSQQGPLHF
-	TRBV9	14	TRBJ1-1	TRBD1	TGTGCCAGCAGCGCCCGACAGGGGGTCACTGAAGCTTTCTTT	CASSARQGVTEAFF
once	TRBV2	12	TRBJ1-2	-	TGTGCCAGCAGTGATACGGTCTATGGCTACACCTTC	CASSDTVYGYTF
-	TRBV28	16	TRBJ2-7	TRBD1	TGTGCCAGCAGTACAACCGGGACAGGAGATTCCTACGAGCAGTACTTC	CASSTTGTGDSYEQYF
-	TRBV19	15	TRBJ1-2	-	TGTGCCAGTAGTCCAGCGGCCACGGAAAACTATGGCTACACCTTC	CASSPAATENYGYTF
once	TRBV25-1	13	TRBJ1-1	-	TGTGCCAGCAGTGGACTCGGGACCACTGAAGCTTTCTTT	CASSGLGTTEAFF
-	TRBV19	14	TRBJ2-1	TRBD2	TGTGCCAGTAGTATAGTGCCAGGGAGGGGTGAGCAGTTCTTC	CASSIVPGRGEQFF
-	TRBV28	15	TRBJ2-3	TRBD2	TGTGCCAGTTCCACGGCGGGAGATCTAAAAGATACGCAGTATTTT	CASSTAGDLKDTQYF
-	TRBV28	15	TRBJ2-5	TRBD2	TGTGCCAGCACCCCTTCCGGGGGGGCCCAAGAGACCCAGTACTTC	CASTPSGGAQETQYF
once	TRBV28	12	TRBJ2-5	-	TGTGCCAGCAGTAGTGTGGGGGAGACCCAGTACTTC	CASSSVGETQYF
once	TRBV9	14	TRBJ2-1	TRBD2	TGTGCCAGCAGCGTAACTAGCGGGACTGGGGAGCAGTTCTTC	CASSVTSGTGEQFF
few	TRBV2	14	TRBJ1-6	-	TGTGCCAGCAGTGAAGCTGCGGGTAATTCACCCCTCCACTTT	CASSEAAGNSPLHF
-	TRBV7-2	16	TRBJ2-1	TRBD2	TGTGCCAGCAGCTTACCAGCGGGGCCCCCCTACAATGAGCAGTTCTTC	CASSLPAGPPYNEQFF
-	TRBV4-1	12	TRBJ2-1	-	TGCGCCAGCAGCCCCGACCACAATGAGCAGTTCTTC	CASSPDHNEQFF
-	TRBV7-8	15	TRBJ1-2	-	TGTGCCAGCAGCTTAGATCTTCGGGGGAACTATGGCTACACCTTC	CASSLDLRGNYGYTF
-	TRBV27	13	TRBJ2-3	-	TGTGCCAGCAGTTTAGCCCCGGCAGATACGCAGTATTTT	CASSLAPADTQYF
-	TRBV6-9	15	TRBJ1-5	-	TGTGCCAGCAGTAGAGTGGGAGTGGGCAATCAGCCCCAGCATTTT	CASSRVGVGNQPQHF
-	TRBV28	14	TRBJ2-5	-	TGTGCCAGCAGTTCTACCGGGTCCCCAAGGGACCAGTACTTC	CASSSTGSPRDQYF
-	TRBV5-8	15	TRBJ1-2	TRBD1	TGTGCCAGCAGCGTGGACAGGGGGCTAAACTATGGCTACACCTTC	CASSVDRGLNYGYTF
-	TRBV28	16	TRBJ2-5	-	TGTGCCAGCAGTTGGGAAGGGGTGTTAGGGAGAGAGACCCAGTACTTC	CASSWEGVLGRETQYF
-	TRBV7-6	17	TRBJ2-6	TRBD1	TGTGCCAGCAGCACCACGGACAGGGGGCGGGGGGCCAACGTCCTGACTTTC	CASSTTDRGRGANVLTF
-	TRBV20-1	10	TRBJ2-5	-	TGCAGTGCTTCAAAAGAGACCCAGTACTTC	CSASKETQYF
-	TRBV19	15	TRBJ2-3	TRBD1	TGTGCCAGTAGTAGCGGACAGGATAGTACAGATACGCAGTATTTT	CASSSGQDSTDTQYF
-	TRBV5-4	14	TRBJ1-1	-	TGTGCCAGCAGCTTCTACAGACTCAACACTGAAGCTTTCTTT	CASSFYRLNTEAFF
-	TRBV9	12	TRBJ2-3	-	TGTGCCAGCAGTAAAGAGATAGATACGCAGTATTTT	CASSKEIDTQYF
-	TRBV5-1	14	TRBJ2-5	TRBD1	TGCGCCAGCAGCTTTGGGACAGCTCAAGAGACCCAGTACTTC	CASSFGTAQETQYF
-	TRBV27	14	TRBJ1-2	-	TGTGCCAGCAGTCCCCGGGCAGGGAACTATGGCTACACCTTC	CASSPRAGNYGYTF
once	TRBV2	15	TRBJ1-1	-	TGTGCCAGCAGTGCCTCTAGAGCCATGAACACTGAAGCTTTCTTT	CASSASRAMNTEAFF
-	TRBV4-3	15	TRBJ2-2	TRBD2	TGCGCCAGCAGCCCAGGACTAGCGAACACCGGGGAGCTGTTTTTT	CASSPGLANTGELFF
-	TRBV6-1	13	TRBJ1-5	-	TGTGCCAGCAGTGACAGGGAGAATCAGCCCCAGCATTTT	CASSDRENQPQHF
-	TRBV2	13	TRBJ2-7	TRBD1	TGTGCCAGCAGTGAATGGGACAGGGCCGAGCAGTACTTC	CASSEWDRAEQYF
-	TRBV19	16	TRBJ1-2	-	TGTGCCAGTAGTCGCTCCCGAATTGGTATACGCTATGGCTACACCTTC	CASSRSRIGIRYGYTF
-	TRBV4-3	15	TRBJ2-7	TRBD2	TGCGCCAGCAGCCACCGACTAGCGGGGGCCTACGAGCAGTACTTC	CASSHRLAGAYEQYF
-	TRBV18	11	TRBJ2-3	-	TGTGCCAGCTCCGCCACAGATACGCAGTATTTT	CASSATDTQYF
-	TRBV6-6	13	TRBJ1-2	-	TGTGCCAGCAGCTCCTCGGGGGTAGGAGGCTACACCTTC	CASSSSGVGGYTF
-	TRBV11-2	15	TRBJ1-2	TRBD1	TGTGCCAGCGCTCCGGACAGGGGGCCGCTCTATGGCTACACCTTC	CASAPDRGPLYGYTF
-	TRBV10-3	14	TRBJ2-2	TRBD2	TGTGCCACTAGCGGAGGATGGGATCCCGGGGAGCTGTTTTTT	CATSGGWDPGELFF
once	TRBV7-7	15	TRBJ2-2	-	TGTGCTACCAGGCAGACACCCGCTAGCACCGGGGAGCTGTTTTTT	CATRQTPASTGELFF
-	TRBV7-6	13	TRBJ2-7	-	TGTGCCAGCAGCTTCGGACAGCGGGTCGAGCAGTACTTC	CASSFGQRVEQYF
-	TRBV5-4	12	TRBJ1-2	-	TGTGCCAGCAGCTGGCCCCAGGGTAGCTACACCTTC	CASSWPQGSYTF
-	TRBV6-1	13	TRBJ2-3	-	TGTGCCAGCACCTACAGGGGCACAGATACGCAGTATTTT	CASTYRGTDTQYF
-	TRBV5-1	16	TRBJ1-1	-	TGCGCCAGCAGCTCCCCGTTGGGACATTTTAACACTGAAGCTTTCTTT	CASSSPLGHFNTEAFF
-	TRBV5-8	11	TRBJ2-7	-	TGTGCCAGCAGCCAGGCCTACGAGCAGTACTTC	CASSQAYEQYF
-	TRBV2	11	TRBJ2-7	-	TGTGCCAGCAGGGATAAATACGAGCAGTACTTC	CASRDKYEQYF
few	TRBV6-5	12	TRBJ2-5	-	TGTGCCAGCAAGAAGGGCCCAGAGACCCAGTACTTC	CASKKGPETQYF
-	TRBV6-6	13	TRBJ2-7	-	TGTGCCAGCAGTTACTCTCTGTCCTACGAGCAGTACTTC	CASSYSLSYEQYF
-	TRBV14	14	TRBJ1-4	TRBD1	TGTGCCAGCAGCCAAAGGGGGCGGTATGAAAAACTGTTTTTT	CASSQRGRYEKLFF
-	TRBV7-9	18	TRBJ2-1	TRBD2	TGTGCCAGCAGCTTACCCTTCCGACTAGCGGGGCCCGCGGCGGAGCAGTTCTTC	CASSLPFRLAGPAAEQFF
-	TRBV11-2	11	TRBJ1-5	-	TGTGCCAGCAGCCGAGGGGGGCCCCAGCATTTT	CASSRGGPQHF
-	TRBV5-1	15	TRBJ2-5	TRBD1	TGCGCCAGCAGCTTGACGGGACAGGGTCAAGAGACCCAGTACTTC	CASSLTGQGQETQYF
-	TRBV27	15	TRBJ2-7	-	TGTGCCAGCAGTTTAGGAGCGTACGGGGCGAACGAGCAGTACTTC	CASSLGAYGANEQYF
-	TRBV19	14	TRBJ2-2	-	TGTGCCAGTAGTGAATGGGGAAACACCGGGGAGCTGTTTTTT	CASSEWGNTGELFF
-	TRBV29-1	11	TRBJ1-2	-	TGCAGCGAACAGACTAACAGTGGCTACACCTTC	CSEQTNSGYTF
-	TRBV28	15	TRBJ2-5	-	TGTGCCAGCAGTTCTACCACAGGGTCCCAAGAGACCCAGTACTTC	CASSSTTGSQETQYF